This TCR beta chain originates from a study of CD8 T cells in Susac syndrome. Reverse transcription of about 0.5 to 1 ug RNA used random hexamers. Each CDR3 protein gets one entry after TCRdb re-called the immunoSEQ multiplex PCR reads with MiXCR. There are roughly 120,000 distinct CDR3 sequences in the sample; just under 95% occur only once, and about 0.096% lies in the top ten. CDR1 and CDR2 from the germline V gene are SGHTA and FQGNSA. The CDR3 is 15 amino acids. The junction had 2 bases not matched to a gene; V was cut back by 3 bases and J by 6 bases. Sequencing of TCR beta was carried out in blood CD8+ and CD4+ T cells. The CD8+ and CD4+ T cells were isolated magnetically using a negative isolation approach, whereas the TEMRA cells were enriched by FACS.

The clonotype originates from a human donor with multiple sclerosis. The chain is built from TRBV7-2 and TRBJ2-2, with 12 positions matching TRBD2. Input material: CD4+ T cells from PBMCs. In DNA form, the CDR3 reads TGTGCCAGCAGCTTCGGACTAGCGGGGTCCGGGGAGCTGTTTTTT. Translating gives CASSFGLAGSGELFF.